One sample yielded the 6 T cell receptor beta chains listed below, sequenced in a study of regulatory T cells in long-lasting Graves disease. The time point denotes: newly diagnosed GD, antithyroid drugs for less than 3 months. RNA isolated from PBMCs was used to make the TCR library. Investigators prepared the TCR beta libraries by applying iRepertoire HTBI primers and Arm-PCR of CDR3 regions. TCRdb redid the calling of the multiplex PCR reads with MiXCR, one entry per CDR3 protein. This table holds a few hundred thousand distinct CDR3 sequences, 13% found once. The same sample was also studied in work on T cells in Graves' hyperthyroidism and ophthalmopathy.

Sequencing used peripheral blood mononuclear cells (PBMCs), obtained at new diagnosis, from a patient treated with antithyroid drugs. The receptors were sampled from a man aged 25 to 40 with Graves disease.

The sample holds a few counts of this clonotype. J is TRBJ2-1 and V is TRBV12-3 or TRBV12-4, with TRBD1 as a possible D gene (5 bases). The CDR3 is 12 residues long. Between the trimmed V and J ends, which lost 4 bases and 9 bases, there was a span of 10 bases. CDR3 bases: TGTGCCAGCAGTTCAACAGGTACTGAGCAGTTCTTC. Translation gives CASSSTGTEQFF.

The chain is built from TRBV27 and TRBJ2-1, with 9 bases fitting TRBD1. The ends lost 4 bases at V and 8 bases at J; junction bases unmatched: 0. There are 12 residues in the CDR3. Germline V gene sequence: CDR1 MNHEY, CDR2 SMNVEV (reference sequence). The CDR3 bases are TGTGCCAGCAGTTGGACAGGGGATGAGCAGTTCTTC. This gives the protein CASSWTGDEQFF.

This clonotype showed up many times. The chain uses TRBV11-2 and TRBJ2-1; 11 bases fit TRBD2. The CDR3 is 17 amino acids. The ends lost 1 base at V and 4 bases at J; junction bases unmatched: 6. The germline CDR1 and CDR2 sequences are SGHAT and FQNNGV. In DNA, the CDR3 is TGTGCCAGCAGCTTAGTTTCGGCTAGCGGGAGGTACAATGAGCAGTTCTTC. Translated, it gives CASSLVSASGRYNEQFF.

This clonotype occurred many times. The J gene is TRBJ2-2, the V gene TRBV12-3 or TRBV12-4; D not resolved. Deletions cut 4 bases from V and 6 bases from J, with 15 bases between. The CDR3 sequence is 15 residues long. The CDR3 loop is CASSSPGLIAGELFF. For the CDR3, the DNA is TGTGCCAGCAGTTCCCCAGGCTTGATCGCCGGGGAGCTGTTTTTT.

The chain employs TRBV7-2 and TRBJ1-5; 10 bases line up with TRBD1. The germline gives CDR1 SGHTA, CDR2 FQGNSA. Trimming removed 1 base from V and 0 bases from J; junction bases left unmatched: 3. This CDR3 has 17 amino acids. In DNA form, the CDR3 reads TGTGCCAGCAGCTTAGGGGACAGGGGCTTTAGCAATCAGCCCCAGCATTTT. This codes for CASSLGDRGFSNQPQHF.

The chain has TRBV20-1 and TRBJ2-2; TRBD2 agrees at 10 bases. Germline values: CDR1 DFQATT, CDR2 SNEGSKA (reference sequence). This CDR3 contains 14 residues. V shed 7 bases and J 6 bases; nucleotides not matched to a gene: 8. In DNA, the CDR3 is TGCAGTGTGGGACTAGCGAATGGTCCCGGGGAGCTGTTTTTT. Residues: CSVGLANGPGELFF.